The 27 T cell receptor beta chains below all came from one sample that was sequenced in a study of tissue T cells after allogeneic stem cell transplantation. Assay: immunoSEQ multiplex PCR; the TCRdb copy retains only in-frame clones and omits some. Here the sample spans about 43,000 clones, around nine tenths being singletons. The sequencing here drew on blood, taken before transplantation. Every receptor here comes from a woman aged 35-75 years who later had graft-versus-host disease after an allogeneic stem cell transplant.

V is TRBV29-1 and J is TRBJ2-3, with D possibly being TRBD2 (6 bases). The CDR3 has 14 residues. Germline V gene lookup returns CDR1 SQVTM and CDR2 ANQGSEA. The V and J ends lost 6 bases and 5 bases respectively, with 18 bases between them. The chain's CDR3 is CSVAIGRTEDTQYF. CDR3 bases: TGCAGCGTGGCTATCGGGAGAACGGAAGATACGCAGTATTTT.

J is TRBJ2-3 and V is TRBV2; D is uncertain. V lost 4 bases and J 4 bases, leaving 9 bases between the germline ends. Germline V CDR1 and CDR2: SNHLY, FYNNEI. The CDR3 is 13 residues long. CDR3 sequence: CASSVIMADTQYF. CDR3 DNA: TGTGCCAGCAGTGTAATAATGGCAGATACGCAGTATTTT.

V is TRBV5-1 and J is TRBJ2-1; TRBD1 matches at 12 bases. Germline CDR1 reads SGHRS; CDR2 reads YFSETQ. The CDR3 contains 15 residues. V lost 3 bases and J lost 4; bases outside the gene matches: 2. In nucleotides, the CDR3 is TGCGCCAGCAGCTCGGGACAGGGGGCTTACAATGAGCAGTTCTTC. Amino acids: CASSSGQGAYNEQFF. Using reference TRBV5-1 and TRBJ2-1 for the parts outside the CDR3, the full variable domain is KAGVTQTPRYLIKTRGQQVTLSCSPISGHRSVSWYQQTPGQGLQFLFEYFSETQRNKGNFPGRFSGRQFSNSRSEMNVSTLELGDSALYLCASSSGQGAYNEQFFGPGTRLTVL.

The V gene is TRBV5-6, the J gene TRBJ2-7; D call uncertain. The CDR3 runs 11 residues. The V end was cut by 2 bases, the J end by 2 bases, with 2 bases between. The germline V gene has CDR1 SGHDT and CDR2 YYEEEE. CDR3 DNA sequence: TGTGCCAGCAGCTTAACCTACGAGCAGTACTTC. Residues: CASSLTYEQYF.

The chain joins TRBV2 to TRBJ2-7, with D perhaps given as TRBD1 or TRBD2 (5 bases each). In germline, CDR1 is SNHLY, CDR2 FYNNEI. The CDR3 is 13 residues long. The CDR3 spells CAAHDGANYEQYF. Here the CDR3 DNA reads TGTGCAGCACATGACGGGGCGAACTACGAGCAGTACTTC.

The V gene is TRBV27, the J gene TRBJ1-2, with D unclear. Germline CDR1 reads MNHEY; CDR2 reads SMNVEV (reference sequence). Trimming stripped 5 bases from V and 3 bases from J, with 13 bases between. This CDR3 is 14 amino acids long. The CDR3 DNA reads as TGTGCCAGCAGTAACTCAGGCGGATACTATGGCTACACCTTC. As protein: CASSNSGGYYGYTF.

The rearrangement links TRBV3-1 (or the pseudogene TRBV3-2) to TRBJ1-2; D perhaps matches TRBD1 (5 bases). Trimming took off 1 base at V and 4 bases at J, with 13 bases between the two ends. CDR1 LGHDT and CDR2 YNNKEL come from the germline V gene (reference sequence). The CDR3 runs to 15 residues. Here the CDR3 DNA reads TGTGCCAGCAGCCAAGGAACGGGGGATCTCTATGGCTACACCTTC. It translates to CASSQGTGDLYGYTF.

This clone occurred once. J is TRBJ2-1 and V is TRBV6-4; unclear D gene. Trimming took off 0 bases at V and 6 bases at J, with 9 bases between the two ends. The CDR3 runs to 14 residues. Germline assignment: CDR1 MRHNA and CDR2 SNTAGT. CDR3: CASSDSGGSNEQFF. The CDR3 DNA reads TGTGCCAGCAGTGACTCGGGCGGCTCCAATGAGCAGTTCTTC.

This sequence joins TRBV3-1 (or the pseudogene TRBV3-2) and TRBJ1-3; D is possibly TRBD1 (5 bases). This CDR3 comprises 16 residues. V lost 0 bases and J lost 8, with 17 bases in between. Per the germline V gene, CDR1 is LGHDT and CDR2 is YNNKEL (reference sequence). The CDR3 spells CASSQDGARSPDTIYF. CDR3 nucleotides: TGTGCCAGCAGCCAAGATGGGGCCAGAAGCCCGGACACCATATATTTT.

The gene calls are TRBV30 and TRBJ1-3, with D possibly being TRBD1 (5 bases). Germline V CDR1 and CDR2: GTSNPN, SVGIG (reference sequence). V lost 5 bases to trimming and J lost 8 bases, with 16 bases between them. The CDR3 is 13 amino acids. In DNA, the CDR3 is TGTGCCTGGGACATAACAAAAGGGGACACCATATATTTT. Translated, it gives CAWDITKGDTIYF.

The V gene is TRBV28, the J gene TRBJ2-1, with D possibly being TRBD1 (6 bases). This CDR3 has 18 residues. Between the trimmed V and J ends, which lost 6 bases and 0 bases, there was a span of 21 bases. The germline gives CDR1 MDHEN, CDR2 SYDVKM. The CDR3 region has the DNA TGTGCCAGCAGGATTGGGAACCCGGGACAAAGCTCCTACAATGAGCAGTTCTTC. Protein: CASRIGNPGQSSYNEQFF.

The chain employs TRBV24-1 and TRBJ2-3; 7 nucleotides align to TRBD2. Germline values: CDR1 KGHDR, CDR2 SFDVKD. The CDR3 is made up of 13 amino acids. V trimming: 8 bases; J trimming: 4 bases; junction bases outside the gene matches: 5. The CDR3 bases are TGTGCCACCAATGGCGGGAGAGCAGATACGCAGTATTTT. This sequence encodes CATNGGRADTQYF.

The V and J genes are TRBV19 and TRBJ2-7, with D perhaps matching TRBD2 (6 bases). The germline gives CDR1 LNHDA, CDR2 SQIVND (reference sequence). V dropped 1 base and J dropped 1 base, with 11 bases sitting between them. The CDR3 length is 15 residues. The CDR3 nucleotides read TGTGCCAGTAGTATAGTAGCGGACACTTCCTACGAGCAGTACTTC. This translates into CASSIVADTSYEQYF.

This chain uses TRBV7-2 with TRBJ2-7, with 8 bases matching TRBD2. The CDR3 loop spans 18 amino acids. The V gene's germline CDR1 is SGHTA and CDR2 FQGNSA. The V segment lost 4 bases and the J segment 3 bases; nucleotides outside the gene matches: 17. The DNA of the CDR3 is TGTGCCAGCAGCTCAGGGGCTAGCGGGCCCCGGGATTTCTACGAGCAGTACTTC. It is translated as CASSSGASGPRDFYEQYF.

The rearrangement uses TRBV7-9 and TRBJ2-3; the match to TRBD1 covers 9 bases. The V gene's germline CDR1 is SEHNR and CDR2 FQNEAQ (reference sequence). V shed 2 bases, J shed 5 bases, and the junction held 2 bases outside the gene matches. CDR3 size: 14 residues. CDR3 protein: CASSLRQGGDTQYF. In DNA form, the CDR3 reads TGTGCCAGCAGCTTACGACAGGGGGGAGATACGCAGTATTTT. The full variable domain, with the rest looked up from reference TRBV7-9 and TRBJ2-3, is DTGVSQNPRHKITKRGQNVTFRCDPISEHNRLYWYRQTLGQGPEFLTYFQNEAQLEKSRLLSDRFSAERPKGSFSTLEIQRTEQGDSAMYLCASSLRQGGDTQYFGPGTRLTVL.

The V and J genes are TRBV28 and TRBJ2-2; D may be TRBD1 or TRBD2 (5 bases each). V dropped 3 bases and J dropped 0 bases, with 8 bases sitting between them. Per the germline V gene, CDR1 is MDHEN and CDR2 is SYDVKM. This CDR3 comprises 15 residues. The CDR3 loop is CASSLGTANTGELFF. The CDR3 bases are TGTGCCAGCAGTTTGGGGACCGCGAACACCGGGGAGCTGTTTTTT.

The rearrangement joins TRBV27 to TRBJ1-4; D might be TRBD1 (6 bases). The CDR3 extends over 14 amino acids. Germline CDR1 MNHEY, CDR2 SMNVEV (reference sequence). V lost 4 bases and J lost 2, with 8 bases in between. The DNA for the CDR3 is TGTGCCAGCAGTTGGACAGTGACTAATGAAAAACTGTTTTTT. Amino acids: CASSWTVTNEKLFF.

The V gene is TRBV15, the J gene TRBJ2-2; 11 nucleotides line up with TRBD2. Germline V gene lookup returns CDR1 LNHNV and CDR2 YYDKDF (reference sequence). The trim removed 0 bases at V and 7 bases at J, leaving 10 bases unmatched. CDR3 size: 18 residues. DNA for the CDR3: TGTGCCACCAGCAGAGATTCCTTACTAGCGGGAGACATCGGGGAGCTGTTTTTT. This encodes CATSRDSLLAGDIGELFF.

Written as DNA, the CDR3 is TGTGCCAGCAGCTTAACGGCCACTAGGGTAGATACGCAGTATTTT. Its protein product is CASSLTATRVDTQYF. The chain is built from TRBV7-3 and TRBJ2-3; perhaps TRBD2 as D (5 bases). Germline CDR1 is SGHTA and CDR2 is FQGTGA. The CDR3 covers 15 residues. V lost 0 bases to trimming and J lost 5 bases, with 12 bases between them.

The chain is built from TRBV5-8 and TRBJ2-1; D is undetermined. CDR3 length: 14 amino acids. Trimming removed 5 bases from V and 4 bases from J, with 13 bases in between. The V gene's germline CDR1 is SGHTS and CDR2 YDEGEE. CDR3 in DNA: TGTGCCAGCAGAAGGAGTGGTAGGTACAATGAGCAGTTCTTC. Protein product: CASRRSGRYNEQFF.

The chain is built from TRBV6-5 and TRBJ1-2; D remains ambiguous. The CDR3 consists of 13 residues. Germline assignment: CDR1 MNHEY and CDR2 SVGAGI. V dropped 6 bases and J dropped 4 bases, with 12 bases sitting between them. CDR3 DNA: TGTGCCAGCAGCAGCCGGGCCCTCTATGGCTACACCTTC. This translates into CASSSRALYGYTF.

V gene TRBV11-2 combines with J gene TRBJ2-7; no definite D call. V lost 1 base and J 4 bases, leaving 8 bases between the germline ends. CDR1 and CDR2 from the germline V gene are SGHAT and FQNNGV. This CDR3 is built from 13 residues. The CDR3 region is CASSLGISYEQYF. DNA for the CDR3: TGTGCCAGCAGCTTAGGTATATCTTACGAGCAGTACTTC. Combining the CDR3 with reference TRBV11-2 and TRBJ2-7 gives the whole variable domain EAGVAQSPRYKIIEKRQSVAFWCNPISGHATLYWYQQILGQGPKLLIQFQNNGVVDDSQLPKDRFSAERLKGVDSTLKIQPAKLEDSAVYLCASSLGISYEQYFGPGTRLTVT.

This sequence joins TRBV19 and TRBJ1-6; no clear D. The germline gives CDR1 LNHDA, CDR2 SQIVND (reference sequence). V lost 7 bases to trimming and J lost 10 bases, with 17 bases between them. The CDR3 length is 14 residues. CDR3 sequence: CASTTLETVSPLHF. The CDR3 nucleotides read TGTGCCAGTACCACTCTAGAGACGGTCTCACCCCTCCACTTT.

The genes are TRBV30 and TRBJ1-1; 8 bases align to TRBD1. This CDR3 spans 16 amino acids. V gave up 2 bases and J gave up 3 bases; unmatched junction bases: 11. Germline assignment: CDR1 GTSNPN and CDR2 SVGIG (reference sequence). The CDR3: CAWSIRAGGAYTEAFF. In nucleotides, the CDR3 is TGTGCCTGGAGTATAAGGGCAGGGGGCGCGTACACTGAAGCTTTCTTT.

The V call is TRBV6-6, the J call TRBJ2-7; the match to TRBD2 covers 13 bases. Germline V lookup: CDR1 MNHNY, CDR2 SVGAGI (reference sequence). V shed 7 bases, J shed 3 bases, and the junction held 3 bases outside the gene matches. The CDR3 consists of 14 residues. The CDR3 DNA reads as TGTGCCAGCACTAGACTAGCGGGGGGCTACGAGCAGTACTTC. Translated, it gives CASTRLAGGYEQYF.

V and J are TRBV18 and TRBJ1-1; unclear D gene. The germline gives CDR1 KGHSH, CDR2 LQKENI. The CDR3 is made up of 14 amino acids. Trimming removed 2 bases from V and 1 base from J, with 8 bases in between. CDR3 region: CASSPGRANTEAFF. The CDR3 region has the DNA TGTGCCAGCTCACCAGGGCGGGCGAACACTGAAGCTTTCTTT. Combining the CDR3 with reference TRBV18 and TRBJ1-1 gives the whole variable domain NAGVMQNPRHLVRRRGQEARLRCSPMKGHSHVYWYRQLPEEGLKFMVYLQKENIIDESGMPKERFSAEFPKEGPSILRIQQVVRGDSAAYFCASSPGRANTEAFFGQGTRLTVV.

J is TRBJ2-1 and V is TRBV27; 9 bases map to TRBD2. V shed 2 bases, J shed 5 bases, and the junction held 4 bases outside the gene matches. CDR3 size: 15 residues. CDR1 and CDR2 (germline): MNHEY, SMNVEV (reference sequence). The CDR3 loop reads CASSLRLAGNNEQFF. The CDR3 region has the DNA TGTGCCAGCAGTTTACGCCTAGCGGGAAACAATGAGCAGTTCTTC.